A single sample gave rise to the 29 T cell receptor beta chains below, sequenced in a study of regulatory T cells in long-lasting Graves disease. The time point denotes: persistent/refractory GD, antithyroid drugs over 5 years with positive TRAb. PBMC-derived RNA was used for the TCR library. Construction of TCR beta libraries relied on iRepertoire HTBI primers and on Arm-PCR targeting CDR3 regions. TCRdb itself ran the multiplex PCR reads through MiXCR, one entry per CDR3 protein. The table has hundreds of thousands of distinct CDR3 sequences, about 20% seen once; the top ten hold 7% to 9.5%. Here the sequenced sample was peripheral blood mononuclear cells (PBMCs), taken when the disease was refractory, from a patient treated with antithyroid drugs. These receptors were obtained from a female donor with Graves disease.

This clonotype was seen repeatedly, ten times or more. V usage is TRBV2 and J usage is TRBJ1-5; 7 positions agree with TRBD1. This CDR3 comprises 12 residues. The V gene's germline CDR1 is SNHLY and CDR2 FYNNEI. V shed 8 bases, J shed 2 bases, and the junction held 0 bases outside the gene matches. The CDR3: CASDRGNQPQHF. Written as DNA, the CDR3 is TGTGCCAGCGACAGGGGCAATCAGCCCCAGCATTTT.

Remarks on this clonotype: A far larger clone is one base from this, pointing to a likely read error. Here the CDR3 reads CAGSGTTFMNTEAFF. DNA of the CDR3: TGTGCCGGCAGCGGGACTACCTTCATGAACACTGAAGCTTTCTTT. The V and J genes are TRBV7-9 and TRBJ1-1; tentative D call: TRBD1 (5 bases). CDR3 length equals 15 residues. CDR1 is SEHNR and CDR2 is FQNEAQ in the germline V gene (reference sequence).

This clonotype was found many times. CDR3 sequence (DNA): TGTGCCAGCACCATGGGCGGGCGCTTCTACGAGCAGTACTTC. It yields the protein CASTMGGRFYEQYF. The chain couples TRBV7-2 to TRBJ2-7, with a tentative D call TRBD2 (5 bases). The CDR3 extends over 14 amino acids. The germline V gene encodes CDR1 SGHTA and CDR2 FQGNSA. The germline V and J ends were trimmed by 7 bases and 3 bases, with 16 bases remaining between them. Together with reference TRBV7-2 and TRBJ2-7, the CDR3 gives the full variable domain: GAGVSQSPSNKVTEKGKDVELRCDPISGHTALYWYRQSLGQGLEFLIYFQGNSAPDKSGLPSDRFSAERTGGSVSTLTIQRTQQEDSAVYLCASTMGGRFYEQYFGPGTRLTVT.

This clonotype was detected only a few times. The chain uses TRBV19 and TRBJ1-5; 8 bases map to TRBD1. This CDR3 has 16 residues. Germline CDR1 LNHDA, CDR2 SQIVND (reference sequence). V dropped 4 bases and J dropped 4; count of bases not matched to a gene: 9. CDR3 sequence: CASSTYRGNLNQPQHF. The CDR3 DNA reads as TGTGCCAGTAGTACTTACAGGGGGAATCTAAATCAGCCCCAGCATTTT.

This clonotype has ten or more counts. CDR3 in DNA: TGTGCCAGCAGCTTAGGTGGGACAGGGGCCTACGAGCAGTACTTC. Translation: CASSLGGTGAYEQYF. The rearrangement joins TRBV11-2 to TRBJ2-7; TRBD1 matches 10 bases. The germline V gene encodes CDR1 SGHAT and CDR2 FQNNGV. Germline trimming cut 1 base from V and 2 bases from J; bases unmatched to any gene: 2. The CDR3 has 15 residues.

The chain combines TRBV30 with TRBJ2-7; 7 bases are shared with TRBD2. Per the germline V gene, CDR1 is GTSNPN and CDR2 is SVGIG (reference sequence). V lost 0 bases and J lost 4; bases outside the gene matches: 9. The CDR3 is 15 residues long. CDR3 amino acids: CAWSVGPSGQYEQYF. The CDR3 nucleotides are TGTGCCTGGAGTGTAGGGCCTAGCGGCCAATACGAGCAGTACTTC.

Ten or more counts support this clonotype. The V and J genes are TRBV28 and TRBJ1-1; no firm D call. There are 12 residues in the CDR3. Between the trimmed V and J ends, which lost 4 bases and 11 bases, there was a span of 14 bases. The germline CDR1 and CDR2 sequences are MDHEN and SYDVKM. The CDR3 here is CASSSTPGEAFF. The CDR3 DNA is TGTGCCAGCAGTTCTACACCCGGGGAGGCTTTCTTT. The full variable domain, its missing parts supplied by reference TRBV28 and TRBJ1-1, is DVKVTQSSRYLVKRTGEKVFLECVQDMDHENMFWYRQDPGLGLRLIYFSYDVKMKEKGDIPEGYSVSREKKERFSLILESASTNQTSMYLCASSSTPGEAFFGQGTRLTVV.

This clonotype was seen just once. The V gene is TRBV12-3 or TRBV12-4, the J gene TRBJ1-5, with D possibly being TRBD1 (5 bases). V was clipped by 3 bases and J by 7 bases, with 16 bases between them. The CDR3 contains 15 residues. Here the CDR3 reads CASSFYAGLDQPQHF. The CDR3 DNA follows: TGTGCCAGCAGTTTTTATGCAGGGTTGGACCAGCCCCAGCATTTT.

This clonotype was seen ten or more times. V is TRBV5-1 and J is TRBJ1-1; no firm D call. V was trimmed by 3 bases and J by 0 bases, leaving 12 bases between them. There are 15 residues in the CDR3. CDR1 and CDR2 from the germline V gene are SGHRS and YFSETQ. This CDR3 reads CASSWGSSLNTEAFF. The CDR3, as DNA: TGCGCCAGCAGCTGGGGAAGCTCTTTGAACACTGAAGCTTTCTTT.

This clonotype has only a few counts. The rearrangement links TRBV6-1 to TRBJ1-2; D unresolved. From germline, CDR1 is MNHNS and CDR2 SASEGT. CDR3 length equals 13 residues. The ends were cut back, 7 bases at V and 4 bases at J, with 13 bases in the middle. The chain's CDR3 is CASKTPVAYGYTF. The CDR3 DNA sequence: TGTGCCAGCAAAACCCCAGTCGCCTATGGCTACACCTTC.

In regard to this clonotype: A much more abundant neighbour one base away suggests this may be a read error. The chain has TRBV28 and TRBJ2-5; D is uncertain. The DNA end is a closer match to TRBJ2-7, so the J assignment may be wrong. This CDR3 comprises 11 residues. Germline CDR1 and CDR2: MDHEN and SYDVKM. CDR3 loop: CAGSNRYEQYF. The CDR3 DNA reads TGTGCCGGCAGTAACAGATACGAGCAGTACTTC.

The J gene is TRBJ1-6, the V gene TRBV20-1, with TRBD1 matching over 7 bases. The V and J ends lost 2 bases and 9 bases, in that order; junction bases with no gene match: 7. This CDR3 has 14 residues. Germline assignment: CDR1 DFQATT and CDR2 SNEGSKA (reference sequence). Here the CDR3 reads CSARPGGGTSPLHF. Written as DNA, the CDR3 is TGCAGTGCTAGACCAGGGGGGGGCACTTCACCCCTCCACTTT.

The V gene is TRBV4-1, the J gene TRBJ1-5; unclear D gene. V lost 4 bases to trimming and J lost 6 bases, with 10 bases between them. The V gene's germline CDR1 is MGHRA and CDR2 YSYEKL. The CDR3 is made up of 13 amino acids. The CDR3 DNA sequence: TGCGCCAGCAGCCGCCTCCTCGGTCAGCCCCAGCATTTT. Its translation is CASSRLLGQPQHF.

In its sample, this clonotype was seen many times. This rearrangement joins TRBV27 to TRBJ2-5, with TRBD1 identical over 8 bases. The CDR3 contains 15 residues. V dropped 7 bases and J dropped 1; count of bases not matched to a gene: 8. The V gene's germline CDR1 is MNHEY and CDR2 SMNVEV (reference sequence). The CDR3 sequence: CASNPGQELQETQYF. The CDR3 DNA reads TGTGCCAGCAACCCGGGACAGGAGCTCCAAGAGACCCAGTACTTC.

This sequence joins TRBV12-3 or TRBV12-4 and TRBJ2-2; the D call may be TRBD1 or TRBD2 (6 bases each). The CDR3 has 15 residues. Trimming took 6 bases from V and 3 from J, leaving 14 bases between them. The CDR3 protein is CASSPGGADTGELFF. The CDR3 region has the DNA TGTGCCAGCAGCCCCGGGGGCGCGGACACCGGGGAGCTGTTTTTT.

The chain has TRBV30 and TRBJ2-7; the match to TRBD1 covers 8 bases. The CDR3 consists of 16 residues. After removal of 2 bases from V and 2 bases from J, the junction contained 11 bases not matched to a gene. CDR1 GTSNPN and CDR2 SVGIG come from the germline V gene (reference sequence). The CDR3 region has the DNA TGTGCCTGGAGTCCCTTCCTGGACAGGGTGACCTACGAGCAGTACTTC. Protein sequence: CAWSPFLDRVTYEQYF.

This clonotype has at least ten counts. The CDR3 region is CASSSVEGAWTEAFF. Written as DNA, the CDR3 is TGTGCCAGCAGCTCCGTAGAGGGGGCTTGGACTGAAGCTTTCTTT. V gene TRBV11-2 combines with J gene TRBJ1-1, with 7 bases lining up with TRBD1. This CDR3 has 15 residues. The trim removed 4 bases at V and 5 bases at J, leaving 10 bases unmatched. Germline CDR1 is SGHAT and CDR2 is FQNNGV.

CDR3 DNA: TGTGCCAGCAGTTCTACAAACAGGGGGCGAGACACTGAAGCTTTCTTT. It translates to CASSSTNRGRDTEAFF. V usage is TRBV12-3 or TRBV12-4 and J usage is TRBJ1-1; 9 bases agree with TRBD1. V shed 4 bases and J 3 bases; nucleotides not matched to a gene: 9. This CDR3 contains 16 residues.

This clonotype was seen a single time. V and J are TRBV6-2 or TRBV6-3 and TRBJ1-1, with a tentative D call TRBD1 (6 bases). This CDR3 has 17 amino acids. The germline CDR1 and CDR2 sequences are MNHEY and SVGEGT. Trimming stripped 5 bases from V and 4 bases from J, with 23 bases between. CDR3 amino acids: CASSEAEGGSKGTEAFF. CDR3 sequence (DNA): TGTGCCAGCAGTGAAGCGGAGGGGGGATCGAAAGGCACTGAAGCTTTCTTT.

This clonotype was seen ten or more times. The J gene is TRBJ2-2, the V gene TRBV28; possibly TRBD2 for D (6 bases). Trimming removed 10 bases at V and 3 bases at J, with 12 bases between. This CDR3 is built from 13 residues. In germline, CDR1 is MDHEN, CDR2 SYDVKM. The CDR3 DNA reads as TGTGCCACCGGAGGGACCTACACCGGGGAGCTGTTTTTT. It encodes CATGGTYTGELFF.

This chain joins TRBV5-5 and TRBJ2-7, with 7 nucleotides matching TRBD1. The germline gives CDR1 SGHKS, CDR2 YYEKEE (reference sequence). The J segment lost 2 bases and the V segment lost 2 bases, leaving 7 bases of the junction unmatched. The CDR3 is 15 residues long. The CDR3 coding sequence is TGTGCCAGCAGCTTTTCGACAGGGTATCCCTACGAGCAGTACTTC. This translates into CASSFSTGYPYEQYF.

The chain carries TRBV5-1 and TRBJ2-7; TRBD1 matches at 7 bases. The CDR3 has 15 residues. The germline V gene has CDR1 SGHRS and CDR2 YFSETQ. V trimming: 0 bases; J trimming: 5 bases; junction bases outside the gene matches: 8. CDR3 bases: TGCGCCAGCAGCTTGGTTGGTCAGGGGGATCACGAGCAGTACTTC. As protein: CASSLVGQGDHEQYF.

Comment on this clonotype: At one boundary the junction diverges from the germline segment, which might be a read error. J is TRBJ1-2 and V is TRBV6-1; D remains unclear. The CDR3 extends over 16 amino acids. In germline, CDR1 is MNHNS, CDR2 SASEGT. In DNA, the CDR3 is TGTGCCAGCAGACGCGGAAATTGGCCCCAAGGGTATGGCTACGCCTTC. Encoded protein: CASRRGNWPQGYGYAF.

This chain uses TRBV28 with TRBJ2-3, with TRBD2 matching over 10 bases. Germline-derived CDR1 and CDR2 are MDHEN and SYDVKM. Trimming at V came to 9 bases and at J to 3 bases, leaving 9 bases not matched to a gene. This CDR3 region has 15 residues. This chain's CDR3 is CASRGAGGPTDTQYF. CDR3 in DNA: TGTGCCAGTCGGGGAGCGGGAGGGCCAACAGATACGCAGTATTTT.

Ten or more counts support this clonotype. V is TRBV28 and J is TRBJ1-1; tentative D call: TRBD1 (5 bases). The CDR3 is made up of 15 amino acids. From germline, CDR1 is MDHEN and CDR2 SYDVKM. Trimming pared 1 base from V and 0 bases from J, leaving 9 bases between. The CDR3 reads CASSLSDSLNTEAFF. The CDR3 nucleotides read TGTGCCAGCAGTTTATCCGACAGCCTGAACACTGAAGCTTTCTTT. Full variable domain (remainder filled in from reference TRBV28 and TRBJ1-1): DVKVTQSSRYLVKRTGEKVFLECVQDMDHENMFWYRQDPGLGLRLIYFSYDVKMKEKGDIPEGYSVSREKKERFSLILESASTNQTSMYLCASSLSDSLNTEAFFGQGTRLTVV.

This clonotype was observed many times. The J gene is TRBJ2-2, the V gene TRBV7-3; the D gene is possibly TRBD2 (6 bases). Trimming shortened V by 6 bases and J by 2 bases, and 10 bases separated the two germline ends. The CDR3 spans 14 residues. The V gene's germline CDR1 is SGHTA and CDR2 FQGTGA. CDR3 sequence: CASSFSGNTGELFF. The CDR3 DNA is TGTGCCAGCAGTTTTAGCGGAAACACCGGGGAGCTGTTTTTT. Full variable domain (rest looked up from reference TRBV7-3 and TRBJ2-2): GAGVSQTPSNKVTEKGKYVELRCDPISGHTALYWYRQSLGQGPEFLIYFQGTGAADDSGLPNDRFFAVRPEGSVSTLKIQRTERGDSAVYLCASSFSGNTGELFFGEGSRLTVL.

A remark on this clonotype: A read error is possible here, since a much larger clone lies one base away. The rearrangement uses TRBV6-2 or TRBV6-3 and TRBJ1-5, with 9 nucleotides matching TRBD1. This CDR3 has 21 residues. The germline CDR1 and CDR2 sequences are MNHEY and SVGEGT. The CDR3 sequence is CANSYPGGQGNKAGRNQPQHF. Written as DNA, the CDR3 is TGTGCCAACAGTTACCCGGGGGGACAGGGAAATAAAGCAGGTCGCAATCAGCCCCAGCATTTT.

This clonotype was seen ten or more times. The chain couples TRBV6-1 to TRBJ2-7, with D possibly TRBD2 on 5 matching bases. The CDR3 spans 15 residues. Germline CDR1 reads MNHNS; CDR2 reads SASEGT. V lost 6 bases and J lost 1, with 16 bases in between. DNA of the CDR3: TGTGCCAGCAGCCCCACGATTCTAGCATCCTACGAGCAGTACTTC. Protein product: CASSPTILASYEQYF.

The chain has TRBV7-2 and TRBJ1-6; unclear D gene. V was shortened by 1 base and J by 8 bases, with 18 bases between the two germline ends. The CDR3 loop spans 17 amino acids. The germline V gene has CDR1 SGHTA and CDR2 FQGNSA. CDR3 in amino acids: CASSLDEGLTTYSPLHF. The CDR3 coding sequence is TGTGCCAGCAGCTTAGACGAGGGCCTAACAACGTATTCACCCCTCCACTTT.